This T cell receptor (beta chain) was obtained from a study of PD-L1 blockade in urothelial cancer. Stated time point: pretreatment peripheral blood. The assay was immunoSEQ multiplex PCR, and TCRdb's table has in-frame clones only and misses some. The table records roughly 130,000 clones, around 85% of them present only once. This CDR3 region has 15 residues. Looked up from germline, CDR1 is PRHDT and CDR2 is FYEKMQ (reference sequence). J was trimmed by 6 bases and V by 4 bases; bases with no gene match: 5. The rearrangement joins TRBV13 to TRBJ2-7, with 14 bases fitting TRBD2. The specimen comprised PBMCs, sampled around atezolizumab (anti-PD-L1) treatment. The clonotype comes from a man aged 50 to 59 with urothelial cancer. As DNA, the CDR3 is TGTGCCAGCAGCTCCGGACTAGCGGGAGGACCCGAGCAGTACTTC. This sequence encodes CASSSGLAGGPEQYF. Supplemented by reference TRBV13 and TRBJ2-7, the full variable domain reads AAGVIQSPRHLIKEKRETATLKCYPIPRHDTVYWYQQGPGQDPQFLISFYEKMQSDKGSIPDRFSAQQFSDYHSELNMSSLELGDSALYFCASSSGLAGGPEQYFGPGTRLTVT.